The 21 T cell receptor beta chains reported below all come from one sample, sequenced in a study of T cell responses to AZD1222 COVID-19 vaccine. Some clones are missing from TCRdb's copy, which holds only in-frame ones; the method was immunoSEQ multiplex PCR. Of 80,000 to 100,000 clones in the sample, around 89% were seen once. The sample was peripheral blood, taken on day 0 of AZD1222 vaccination. The receptor set was obtained from an adult in good health.

The chain couples TRBV7-3 to TRBJ2-6, with a possible D match to TRBD1 (6 bases). V lost 3 bases and J 2 bases, leaving 8 bases between the germline ends. Germline CDR1 is SGHTA and CDR2 is FQGTGA. The CDR3 spans 15 residues. The CDR3 DNA reads TGTGCCAGCAGCTTCACAGGGCCTGGGGCCAACGTCCTGACTTTC. Its translation: CASSFTGPGANVLTF.

The chain carries TRBV7-2 and TRBJ2-7; D is unclear. Trimming shortened V by 1 base and J by 5 bases, and 6 bases separated the two germline ends. The CDR3 runs to 12 residues. The germline CDR1 and CDR2 sequences are SGHTA and FQGNSA. The CDR3 nucleotides are TGTGCCAGCAGCTTAGTACTAAACGAGCAGTACTTC. Its translation: CASSLVLNEQYF.

This clone was counted only a few times. The rearrangement links TRBV7-3 to TRBJ1-1, with unresolved D. CDR1 and CDR2 (germline): SGHTA, FQGTGA. The length of the CDR3 is 14 residues. V was clipped by 2 bases and J by 1 base, with 8 bases between them. The CDR3 DNA sequence: TGTGCCAGCAGCTTATACCGGGGGAACACTGAAGCTTTCTTT. Protein sequence: CASSLYRGNTEAFF. The variable domain in full, completed from reference TRBV7-3 and TRBJ1-1, reads GAGVSQTPSNKVTEKGKYVELRCDPISGHTALYWYRQSLGQGPEFLIYFQGTGAADDSGLPNDRFFAVRPEGSVSTLKIQRTERGDSAVYLCASSLYRGNTEAFFGQGTRLTVV.

The chain employs TRBV30 and TRBJ1-3; D may be TRBD1 (5 bases). The ends were cut back, 0 bases at V and 3 bases at J, with 15 bases in the middle. Germline CDR1 reads GTSNPN; CDR2 reads SVGIG (reference sequence). The CDR3 sequence is 16 residues long. The CDR3 protein is CAWSVAGILFGNTIYF. Written as DNA, the CDR3 is TGTGCCTGGAGTGTAGCAGGGATCTTATTTGGAAACACCATATATTTT.

Only one count was recorded for this clone. The CDR3 here is CASTHPGLRNSPLHF. CDR3 DNA sequence: TGTGCCAGCACCCATCCTGGGCTGAGAAACTCACCCCTCCACTTT. The chain recombines TRBV28 with TRBJ1-6; unclear D gene. V gave up 7 bases and J gave up 10 bases, with 20 bases separating them. CDR3 length equals 15 residues. Germline values: CDR1 MDHEN, CDR2 SYDVKM.

V is TRBV7-6 and J is TRBJ1-6; D not certain. The CDR3 contains 15 residues. CDR1 and CDR2 from the germline V gene are SGHVS and FNYEAQ. The V and J ends lost 5 bases and 0 bases respectively, with 8 bases between them. The CDR3 nucleotides are TGTGCCAGCAGCCCGGAGAGCTCCTATAATTCACCCCTCCACTTT. This translates into CASSPESSYNSPLHF.

This clone was found once. The chain has TRBV14 and TRBJ2-1; TRBD2 matches 13 bases. V lost 6 bases, J lost 4 bases, and 3 bases stayed unmatched. The CDR3 covers 15 residues. Per the germline V gene, CDR1 is SGHDN and CDR2 is FVKESK. The CDR3 DNA sequence: TGTGCCAGCAGGCGGACTAGCGGGAGTTACAATGAGCAGTTCTTC. This gives the protein CASRRTSGSYNEQFF.

The V and J genes are TRBV19 and TRBJ1-3; 9 positions agree with TRBD1. The CDR3 contains 20 residues. The trim removed 3 bases at V and 4 bases at J, leaving 19 bases unmatched. CDR1 is LNHDA and CDR2 is SQIVND in the germline V gene (reference sequence). The DNA of the CDR3 is TGTGCCAGTAGTATTCCTCCCGGGACAGGGAAGCAGCTTTTAGGAAACACCATATATTTT. This encodes CASSIPPGTGKQLLGNTIYF.

CDR3 coding DNA: TGTGCCAGCAACCCGGGACGAGCCAGGGGTAATGAAAAACTGTTTTTT. Translating it yields CASNPGRARGNEKLFF. The chain links TRBV2 to TRBJ1-4; D may be TRBD1 (6 bases). The CDR3 length is 16 residues. Germline V gene sequence: CDR1 SNHLY, CDR2 FYNNEI. The V end lost 7 bases, the J end lost 4 bases, and 19 bases lay between the germline ends.

CDR3 bases: TGCAGCGTTGAAAAAGGGGGGGCGGAGGCTTTCTTT. This gives the protein CSVEKGGAEAFF. The chain combines TRBV29-1 with TRBJ1-1, with a weak D call TRBD1 (6 bases). Per the germline V gene, CDR1 is SQVTM and CDR2 is ANQGSEA. V was clipped by 2 bases and J by 11 bases, with 15 bases between them. This CDR3 is built from 12 residues.

Only one count was recorded for this clone. V gene TRBV5-1 combines with J gene TRBJ2-3; the D gene could be TRBD1 or TRBD2 (5 bases each). Per the germline V gene, CDR1 is SGHRS and CDR2 is YFSETQ. This CDR3 is built from 15 residues. The V end lost 4 bases, the J end lost 1 base, and 13 bases lay between the germline ends. CDR3 sequence reads: CASSQGDPGTDTQYF. The CDR3 DNA reads as TGCGCCAGCAGCCAAGGGGACCCTGGCACAGATACGCAGTATTTT.

The chain couples TRBV13 to TRBJ1-2; tentative D call: TRBD1 (6 bases). V dropped 5 bases and J dropped 2 bases, with 15 bases sitting between them. CDR1 and CDR2 from the germline V gene are PRHDT and FYEKMQ (reference sequence). The CDR3 runs 15 residues. CDR3 DNA sequence: TGTGCCAGCAGCGTTGGACAGAGACTAAACTATGGCTACACCTTC. It translates to CASSVGQRLNYGYTF. The whole variable domain, filled in from reference TRBV13 and TRBJ1-2, reads AAGVIQSPRHLIKEKRETATLKCYPIPRHDTVYWYQQGPGQDPQFLISFYEKMQSDKGSIPDRFSAQQFSDYHSELNMSSLELGDSALYFCASSVGQRLNYGYTFGSGTRLTVV.

The chain is built from TRBV28 and TRBJ1-1; 8 bases map to TRBD1. CDR1 is MDHEN, CDR2 SYDVKM, per germline. V was pared by 2 bases and J by 8 bases, with 4 bases of the junction left unmatched. The CDR3 contains 13 residues. Here the CDR3 DNA reads TGTGCCAGCAGTTTAATAGGACAGGGCGAAGCTTTCTTT. This gives the protein CASSLIGQGEAFF.

The J gene is TRBJ1-6, the V gene TRBV30; the D is unclear. Trimming took off 0 bases at V and 14 bases at J, with 11 bases between the two ends. CDR3 length: 12 residues. Germline CDR1 reads GTSNPN; CDR2 reads SVGIG (reference sequence). As DNA, the CDR3 is TGTGCCTGGAGTGTGTTGGGGTTATCCCTCCACTTT. Translating gives CAWSVLGLSLHF.

This chain connects TRBV6-5 to TRBJ1-2; D gene uncertain. In germline, CDR1 is MNHEY, CDR2 SVGAGI. The V and J ends lost 4 bases and 5 bases respectively, with 20 bases between them. This CDR3 has 16 amino acids. The CDR3 DNA reads as TGTGCCAGCAGTTTTCGGGCAGAGTGGGTTGGGTATGGCTACACCTTC. It is translated as CASSFRAEWVGYGYTF.

The J gene is TRBJ2-1, the V gene TRBV28; TRBD2 matches 9 bases. Per germline, CDR1 MDHEN and CDR2 SYDVKM. The V gene end was trimmed by 1 base and the J gene end by 16 bases; junction bases not matched to a gene: 11. CDR3 size: 14 residues. CDR3 amino acids: CASSLSGGGAAEFF. The CDR3 coding sequence is TGTGCCAGCAGTTTATCTGGCGGGGGGGCCGCTGAATTCTTC.

The chain has TRBV13 and TRBJ1-3; 8 bases fit TRBD1. J lost 6 bases, V lost 5 bases, and 12 bases had no gene match. Germline V lookup: CDR1 PRHDT, CDR2 FYEKMQ (reference sequence). The CDR3 runs to 16 residues. The CDR3 loop is CASSPRTGHRENTIYF. CDR3 nucleotide sequence: TGTGCCAGCAGCCCCAGGACAGGGCATCGCGAAAACACCATATATTTT.

The chain links TRBV10-3 to TRBJ2-1, with D possibly matching TRBD1 (7 bases). Germline V gene lookup returns CDR1 ENHRY and CDR2 SYGVKD. Trimming cost V 6 bases and J 7 bases, with 13 bases left between them. The CDR3 contains 13 residues. The CDR3 loop reads CAISSTGRNEQFF. The CDR3, as DNA: TGTGCCATCAGCTCGACAGGGAGGAATGAGCAGTTCTTC.

CDR3 protein: CASSLGVAGGFSEQYF. The CDR3 DNA is TGTGCCAGCAGCTTGGGAGTAGCGGGGGGGTTCTCCGAGCAGTACTTC. The chain uses TRBV5-4 and TRBJ2-7, with 11 bases aligning to TRBD2. The CDR3 loop spans 16 amino acids. From germline, CDR1 is SGHNT and CDR2 YYREEE (reference sequence). Trimming cost V 0 bases and J 6 bases; bases outside gene matches: 8.

In DNA form, the CDR3 reads TGCGCCAGCAGCTTGGGGGGACAGGGCACCTATGGCTACACCTTC. Protein sequence: CASSLGGQGTYGYTF. The rearrangement joins TRBV5-1 to TRBJ1-2; 9 bases line up with TRBD1. The trim removed 0 bases at V and 4 bases at J, leaving 4 bases unmatched. Germline CDR1 SGHRS, CDR2 YFSETQ. This CDR3 has 15 amino acids.

The rearrangement joins TRBV7-9 to TRBJ2-1; 7 bases align to TRBD2. Per the germline V gene, CDR1 is SEHNR and CDR2 is FQNEAQ (reference sequence). Trimming removed 1 base from V and 14 bases from J; junction bases left unmatched: 2. The CDR3 totals 11 residues. The CDR3 reads CASSLEGREFF. The CDR3 coding sequence is TGTGCCAGCAGCTTAGAGGGGAGGGAGTTCTTC.